The next 4 T cell receptor beta chains were all read from a single sample in a study of shared clonotypes between healthy human individuals. Produced via immunoSEQ multiplex PCR; TCRdb's table is partial and in-frame only. The sample lists about 1 million clones, approximately 68% occurring once. Specimen: memory CD4+ T cells sorted from blood. As for subset: CD45RA-negative fraction. These receptors were obtained from a man aged 18-30 years in good health.

V gene TRBV30 combines with J gene TRBJ1-1, with D possibly TRBD1 on 6 matching bases. This CDR3 has 14 residues. Trimming took 4 bases from V and 0 from J, leaving 12 bases between them. CDR1 and CDR2 from the germline V gene are GTSNPN and SVGIG (reference sequence). In DNA, the CDR3 is TGTGCCTGGACCTCGGGGGACATGAACACTGAAGCTTTCTTT. Its protein is CAWTSGDMNTEAFF.

This clone was recorded only once. This sequence joins TRBV6-1 and TRBJ2-3; D is undetermined. This CDR3 is built from 15 residues. V gave up 2 bases and J gave up 3 bases, with 12 bases separating them. Germline lookup yields CDR1 MNHNS and CDR2 SASEGT. The CDR3 protein is CASSELASTTDTQYF. Here the CDR3 DNA reads TGTGCCAGCAGTGAATTGGCATCGACTACAGATACGCAGTATTTT.

In DNA, the CDR3 is TGTGCCAGCAGCCCCGGCGGGGAGCTGTTTTTT. Translation: CASSPGGELFF. The chain is built from TRBV6-5 and TRBJ2-2; D remains ambiguous. V was pared by 6 bases and J by 7 bases, with 6 bases between. This CDR3 has 11 amino acids. Germline V gives CDR1 MNHEY, CDR2 SVGAGI.

The chain combines TRBV7-6 with TRBJ1-6; D may be TRBD1 (5 bases). Trimming stripped 4 bases from V and 6 bases from J, with 7 bases between. The germline CDR1 and CDR2 sequences are SGHVS and FNYEAQ. The CDR3 is made up of 13 amino acids. The CDR3: CASSSDSNSPLHF. In nucleotides, the CDR3 is TGTGCCAGCAGCTCCGACAGTAATTCACCCCTCCACTTT.